The 22 T cell receptor beta chains below were found in one sample sequenced in a study of T cell clones after liver transplantation (dated by TCRdb to the late 2010s). The sample's time point label is to be understood as: pre-transplant. Library prep was done by the immunoSEQ multiplex PCR assay. TCRdb stores this immuneACCESS table with in-frame sequences only. Part of the clones is absent; in the studies checked, under half of the shortfall reflects unresolved V genes, and no reason is known for the rest. For this sample there are 20,000 to 30,000 clones; around 63% appear just once. The top ten clones comprise 2.5% to 3.5% of the sample. The sample was CD4+ T cells from blood, taken before liver transplant. The receptor set was obtained from a human donor who received a liver transplant.

The chain combines TRBV28 with TRBJ1-3, with 9 nucleotides matching TRBD1. CDR1 is MDHEN, CDR2 SYDVKM, per germline. CDR3 length: 17 residues. V was pared by 5 bases and J by 4 bases, with 12 bases of the junction left unmatched. CDR3 in amino acids: CASSLLPGQGEGNTIYF. CDR3 sequence (DNA): TGTGCCAGCAGTCTACTCCCGGGACAGGGCGAAGGAAACACCATATATTTT.

This clone was counted once. The genes are TRBV18 and TRBJ2-4; no clear D gene. V lost 0 bases, J lost 0 bases, and 6 bases lay in between. The germline V gene has CDR1 KGHSH and CDR2 LQKENI. CDR3 length: 15 amino acids. CDR3 protein: CASSPPGAAKNIQYF. CDR3 sequence (DNA): TGTGCCAGCTCACCACCGGGTGCAGCCAAAAACATTCAGTACTTC.

This clone was seen a handful of times. The chain links TRBV7-2 to TRBJ1-2, with TRBD1 identical over 10 bases. Germline CDR1 is SGHTA and CDR2 is FQGNSA. The ends lost 2 bases at V and 5 bases at J; junction bases unmatched: 5. CDR3 size: 15 residues. Here the CDR3 DNA reads TGTGCCAGCAGCTTACTCCCGGGACAGGGGTATGGCTACACCTTC. This encodes CASSLLPGQGYGYTF.

V usage is TRBV19 and J usage is TRBJ1-3; no definite D call. The CDR3 is 14 amino acids. Trimming removed 10 bases at V and 4 bases at J, with 17 bases between. The V gene's germline CDR1 is LNHDA and CDR2 SQIVND (reference sequence). The CDR3 region is CATMDGSKGNTIYF. CDR3 DNA: TGTGCCACTATGGACGGTTCTAAGGGAAACACCATATATTTT.

The chain has TRBV5-5 and TRBJ2-1; D possibly corresponds to TRBD2 (6 bases). The germline V and J ends were trimmed by 2 bases and 7 bases, with 10 bases remaining between them. The germline CDR1 and CDR2 sequences are SGHKS and YYEKEE (reference sequence). There are 13 residues in the CDR3. The CDR3 sequence: CASSFFGGNEQFF. The CDR3 DNA sequence: TGTGCCAGCAGCTTTTTTGGGGGGAATGAGCAGTTCTTC.

The chain has TRBV7-2 and TRBJ2-1; D ambiguous. The CDR3 has 12 amino acids. The germline V and J ends were trimmed by 2 bases and 4 bases, with 3 bases remaining between them. Germline V lookup: CDR1 SGHTA, CDR2 FQGNSA. CDR3 sequence reads: CASSLLYNEQFF. The CDR3 DNA reads as TGTGCCAGCAGCTTATTGTACAATGAGCAGTTCTTC.

This chain connects TRBV13 to TRBJ2-6; TRBD1 or TRBD2 may be the D gene (5 bases each). Trimming cost V 3 bases and J 3 bases, with 9 bases left between them. Per germline, CDR1 PRHDT and CDR2 FYEKMQ (reference sequence). This CDR3 comprises 15 residues. The CDR3 bases are TGTGCCAGCAGCTTCCGGGGCAGTGGGGCCAACGTCCTGACTTTC. This codes for CASSFRGSGANVLTF. The whole variable domain, remainder taken from reference TRBV13 and TRBJ2-6, is AAGVIQSPRHLIKEKRETATLKCYPIPRHDTVYWYQQGPGQDPQFLISFYEKMQSDKGSIPDRFSAQQFSDYHSELNMSSLELGDSALYFCASSFRGSGANVLTFGAGSRLTVL.

V usage is TRBV21-1 and J usage is TRBJ2-3; the table's D call, TRBD1, was not checked against the DNA. TRBV21-1 is designated a pseudogene. This CDR3 is built from 17 residues. The CDR3 here is CASSVPLQEPFTDTQYF. Here the CDR3 DNA reads TGTGCCAGCAGCGTCCCCTTACAGGAACCGTTCACAGATACGCAGTATTTT.

This clone is medium-sized by share. The CDR3 region is CASSLEAGVEKLFF. For the CDR3, the DNA is TGCGCCAGCAGCTTGGAGGCAGGGGTTGAAAAACTGTTTTTT. The chain recombines TRBV5-1 with TRBJ1-4; maybe TRBD1 (6 bases). V was pared by 0 bases and J by 7 bases, with 10 bases between. The CDR3 is made up of 14 amino acids. Per germline, CDR1 SGHRS and CDR2 YFSETQ.

The rearrangement joins TRBV5-1 to TRBJ2-2, with D hard to call. V was cut by 5 bases and J by 2 bases, with 10 bases left in between. Germline V CDR1 and CDR2: SGHRS, YFSETQ. This CDR3 comprises 14 residues. The CDR3 loop is CASRSQGNTGELFF. The CDR3 DNA reads TGCGCCAGCAGAAGTCAAGGCAACACCGGGGAGCTGTTTTTT.

This clone was detected only once. The rearrangement uses TRBV18 and TRBJ2-1, with D maybe TRBD1 (6 bases). Germline CDR1 and CDR2: KGHSH and LQKENI. Trimming shortened V by 6 bases and J by 8 bases, and 8 bases separated the two germline ends. The CDR3 contains 11 residues. CDR3 loop: CASSRTDEQFF. DNA for the CDR3: TGTGCCAGCTCGCGGACAGATGAGCAGTTCTTC.

The genes are TRBV7-6 and TRBJ2-1; TRBD2 matches 11 bases. V shed 7 bases and J 2 bases; nucleotides not matched to a gene: 4. The CDR3 consists of 15 residues. The germline V gene encodes CDR1 SGHVS and CDR2 FNYEAQ. CDR3 bases: TGTGCCAGCAAGTTGACTAGCGGGACCTACAATGAGCAGTTCTTC. This codes for CASKLTSGTYNEQFF.

This rearrangement joins TRBV7-6 to TRBJ1-4, with unresolved D. Trimming stripped 1 base from V and 0 bases from J, with 6 bases between. CDR1 is SGHVS and CDR2 is FNYEAQ in the germline V gene. The CDR3 runs to 15 residues. This chain's CDR3 is CASSLGVATNEKLFF. CDR3 DNA sequence: TGTGCCAGCAGCTTAGGCGTGGCAACTAATGAAAAACTGTTTTTT.

The chain employs TRBV27 and TRBJ2-1, with 11 positions matching TRBD2. Germline trimming cut 3 bases from V and 7 bases from J; bases unmatched to any gene: 11. CDR1 is MNHEY and CDR2 is SMNVEV in the germline V gene (reference sequence). The CDR3 contains 17 residues. The CDR3 DNA sequence: TGTGCCAGCAGTTTCTACACCGGGACTAGCGGAGGGAATGAGCAGTTCTTC. Amino acid sequence: CASSFYTGTSGGNEQFF.

The V gene is TRBV19, the J gene TRBJ2-1; tentative D call: TRBD2 (6 bases). The germline V gene encodes CDR1 LNHDA and CDR2 SQIVND (reference sequence). The CDR3 is made up of 11 amino acids. The chain's CDR3 is CACGVYNEQFF. The DNA of the CDR3 is TGTGCATGCGGGGTCTACAATGAGCAGTTCTTC.

Regarding this clone: Other DNA sequences of this sample code for an identical CDR3. J is TRBJ2-7 and V is TRBV6-1, with 7 bases identical to TRBD1. Germline lookup yields CDR1 MNHNS and CDR2 SASEGT. This CDR3 is 14 amino acids long. V lost 0 bases, J lost 3 bases, and 2 bases stayed unmatched. CDR3 sequence: CASSEAGTDYEQYF. CDR3 nucleotide sequence: TGTGCCAGCAGTGAAGCTGGGACAGACTACGAGCAGTACTTC.

This clone occurred a few times. V gene TRBV10-1 combines with J gene TRBJ1-1; D possibly corresponds to TRBD1 (6 bases). CDR3 length: 14 residues. Germline V gene data show CDR1 as WNHNN and CDR2 as SYGVQD (reference sequence). V dropped 8 bases and J dropped 3 bases, with 16 bases sitting between them. The CDR3 is CASSPGGGYTEAFF. Written as DNA, the CDR3 is TGCGCCAGCTCCCCCGGAGGGGGGTACACTGAAGCTTTCTTT.

This rearrangement joins TRBV6-5 to TRBJ1-2, with 10 bases that match TRBD1. This CDR3 region has 13 residues. V was clipped by 4 bases and J by 4 bases; unmatched bases: 0. Germline CDR1 is MNHEY and CDR2 is SVGAGI. CDR3 loop: CASSWTGGYGYTF. CDR3 DNA sequence: TGTGCCAGCAGTTGGACAGGGGGCTATGGCTACACCTTC.

This clone appeared a few times. DNA for the CDR3: TGTGCCAGCAGTTTCGACAGGGGTAGCAATCAGCCCCAGCATTTT. Its protein is CASSFDRGSNQPQHF. The chain has TRBV27 and TRBJ1-5; TRBD1 matches at 8 bases. Germline CDR1 and CDR2: MNHEY and SMNVEV (reference sequence). This CDR3 has 15 amino acids. V gave up 3 bases and J gave up 0 bases; unmatched junction bases: 1.

This chain uses TRBV19 with TRBJ1-1, with 8 bases that match TRBD1. The germline V gene encodes CDR1 LNHDA and CDR2 SQIVND (reference sequence). The CDR3 length is 17 residues. V lost 4 bases, J lost 5 bases, and 15 bases stayed unmatched. The CDR3, as DNA: TGTGCCAGTAGTAAGGGACAGGTCGTGGGTCTGGGGACTGAAGCTTTCTTT. As protein: CASSKGQVVGLGTEAFF.

In its sample, this clone was seen once. The chain links TRBV4-2 to TRBJ2-2, with D possibly TRBD2 on 6 matching bases. The CDR3 is made up of 16 amino acids. Between the trimmed V and J ends, which lost 0 bases and 1 base, there was a span of 9 bases. CDR1 and CDR2 (germline): LGHNA, YNFKEQ. The CDR3 protein is CASSQDMGGNTGELFF. CDR3 bases: TGTGCCAGCAGCCAAGATATGGGGGGGAACACCGGGGAGCTGTTTTTT.

The chain is built from TRBV6-6 and TRBJ2-3, with 11 bases matching TRBD1. CDR1 and CDR2 (germline): MNHNY, SVGAGI (reference sequence). CDR3 length: 15 residues. The trim removed 6 bases at V and 4 bases at J, leaving 6 bases unmatched. CDR3: CASRQGQGDSDTQYF. CDR3 in DNA: TGTGCCAGCAGGCAGGGACAGGGGGACTCAGATACGCAGTATTTT.